The 2 T cell receptor beta chains below were found in one sample sequenced in a study of cytomegalovirus exposure and HLA in healthy donors. The PCR contained 60 Vbeta and 13 Jbeta primers. Sequenced by immunoSEQ multiplex PCR; TCRdb stores in-frame clones only, minus some. Of some 150,000 clones detected, roughly 80% appear once; the ten largest clones hold roughly 1.3%. The specimen was PBMCs. The source of these receptors is a woman between 50 and 59 years old in good health and CMV-seronegative.

The CDR3 spells CASREGGNSNQPQHF. For the CDR3, the DNA is TGTGCCAGTCGTGAAGGGGGCAATAGCAATCAGCCCCAGCATTTT. The genes are TRBV19 and TRBJ1-5, with 7 bases lining up with TRBD1. CDR1 and CDR2 (germline): LNHDA, SQIVND (reference sequence). V trimming: 8 bases; J trimming: 0 bases; junction bases outside the gene matches: 7. The length of the CDR3 is 15 residues.

The rearrangement uses TRBV7-2 and TRBJ2-5, with D tentatively TRBD2 (6 bases). CDR3 size: 14 residues. V was clipped by 1 base and J by 5 bases, with 11 bases between them. CDR1 and CDR2 (germline): SGHTA, FQGNSA. The CDR3 spells CASSLDGGVETQYF. The DNA of the CDR3 is TGTGCCAGCAGCTTAGATGGCGGGGTCGAGACCCAGTACTTC.